One sample yielded the 13 T cell receptor beta chains listed below, sequenced in a study of technical replicates of blood from four donors (dated by TCRdb to 2016 to 2017). Library preparation used the immunoSEQ multiplex PCR assay. TCRdb retrieved this table from immuneACCESS and kept in-frame rearrangements only. Not all clones are present; in checked studies, unresolved V genes account for under half, and no reason is known for the remainder. The sample has tens of thousands of clones on record, approximately 97% of them singletons. About 0.28% of the sample lies in the top ten. The sample consisted of T cells isolated from PBMCs. The receptors stem from a human donor in good health.

This clone was seen once. DNA for the CDR3: TGTGCCAGCATCAGGGGGCTCGACGAGCAGTACTTC. This codes for CASIRGLDEQYF. The rearrangement joins TRBV2 to TRBJ2-7; TRBD1 matches 8 bases. The CDR3 spans 12 residues. The junction had 4 bases not matched to a gene; V was cut back by 7 bases and J by 5 bases. The germline V gene has CDR1 SNHLY and CDR2 FYNNEI.

The chain couples TRBV9 to TRBJ2-7; TRBD2 matches at 7 bases. Germline lookup yields CDR1 SGDLS and CDR2 YYNGEE. The CDR3 contains 14 residues. V lost 4 bases to trimming and J lost 5 bases; unmatched junction nucleotides: 9. The CDR3: CASSPSTSYDEQYF. The DNA of the CDR3 is TGTGCCAGCAGCCCCTCGACTAGCTATGACGAGCAGTACTTC.

The chain recombines TRBV5-1 with TRBJ2-3; TRBD2 aligns across 10 bases. Unmatched junction bases numbered 5, after V lost 1 base and J lost 6 bases. The CDR3 consists of 15 residues. CDR1 SGHRS and CDR2 YFSETQ come from the germline V gene. For the CDR3, the DNA is TGCGCCAGCAGCTTGACTAGCGGGACGTGGGATACGCAGTATTTT. Protein product: CASSLTSGTWDTQYF.

The rearrangement links TRBV6-6 to TRBJ1-5; tentatively, D is TRBD1 (6 bases). The V end was cut by 6 bases, the J end by 5 bases, with 14 bases between. Germline CDR1 MNHNY, CDR2 SVGAGI (reference sequence). The CDR3 extends over 14 amino acids. The CDR3 bases are TGTGCCAGCAGCCGACAGGCAATATATCAGCCCCAGCATTTT. Its protein product is CASSRQAIYQPQHF.

The rearrangement links TRBV10-3 to TRBJ1-1, with D hard to call. The CDR3 is 14 amino acids. CDR1 ENHRY and CDR2 SYGVKD come from the germline V gene. V shed 6 bases and J shed 3 bases, with 14 bases lying between them. Here the CDR3 DNA reads TGTGCCATCAGACTAGGGTACGGCGACACTGAAGCTTTCTTT. It specifies CAIRLGYGDTEAFF.

This chain uses TRBV4-1 with TRBJ2-1; TRBD2 matches at 7 bases. CDR1 and CDR2 (germline): MGHRA, YSYEKL. CDR3 size: 16 residues. Trimming removed 6 bases from V and 7 bases from J; junction bases left unmatched: 15. The CDR3 region has the DNA TGCGCCAGCAGGCCAACTGGGCGGGAGATTGTGAATGAGCAGTTCTTC. Amino acids: CASRPTGREIVNEQFF.

This chain joins TRBV6-5 and TRBJ2-3; TRBD2 agrees at 7 bases. The length of the CDR3 is 16 residues. After removal of 2 bases from V and 2 bases from J, the junction contained 7 bases not matched to a gene. Germline V gene sequence: CDR1 MNHEY, CDR2 SVGAGI. The CDR3 region is CASSYVGGPNTDTQYF. The CDR3 DNA reads as TGTGCCAGCAGTTACGTGGGAGGGCCTAACACAGATACGCAGTATTTT.

In regard to this clone: The same CDR3 is also encoded by other DNA sequences in this sample. The V gene is TRBV19, the J gene TRBJ1-1, with D unclear. Germline V CDR1 and CDR2: LNHDA, SQIVND (reference sequence). This CDR3 has 13 amino acids. V dropped 6 bases and J dropped 1 base, with 9 bases sitting between them. Here the CDR3 DNA reads TGTGCCAGTAGCCGTACAGAGAACACTGAAGCTTTCTTT. Translated: CASSRTENTEAFF.

This sequence joins TRBV27 and TRBJ2-7, with D unclear. This CDR3 contains 12 residues. Germline V gene data show CDR1 as MNHEY and CDR2 as SMNVEV (reference sequence). V was clipped by 2 bases and J by 4 bases, with 6 bases between them. The CDR3 coding sequence is TGTGCCAGCAGTTTAAACGGGTACGAGCAGTACTTC. This codes for CASSLNGYEQYF.

J is TRBJ2-7 and V is TRBV28; D call uncertain. Trimming pared 3 bases from V and 4 bases from J, leaving 13 bases between. The germline gives CDR1 MDHEN, CDR2 SYDVKM. This CDR3 has 14 residues. The CDR3 DNA follows: TGTGCCAGCAGTTTGGGCCAGGAACAATACGAGCAGTACTTC. This encodes CASSLGQEQYEQYF.

This rearrangement joins TRBV9 to TRBJ1-4; 10 positions agree with TRBD1. This CDR3 has 16 amino acids. Trimming cost V 4 bases and J 1 base; bases outside gene matches: 4. Per germline, CDR1 SGDLS and CDR2 YYNGEE. In nucleotides, the CDR3 is TGTGCCAGCAGCTCCGGGACAGGGGTAACTAATGAAAAACTGTTTTTT. It specifies CASSSGTGVTNEKLFF.

V usage is TRBV4-2 and J usage is TRBJ2-2; 8 nucleotides line up with TRBD2. V was pared by 0 bases and J by 0 bases, with 12 bases of the junction left unmatched. This CDR3 has 20 residues. CDR1 and CDR2 from the germline V gene are LGHNA and YNFKEQ. The CDR3 protein is CASSQEVWISGLANTGELFF. The CDR3 region has the DNA TGTGCCAGCAGCCAAGAAGTTTGGATCTCGGGACTAGCGAACACCGGGGAGCTGTTTTTT.

The chain links TRBV11-3 to TRBJ2-3; 8 bases match TRBD2. V shed 3 bases, J shed 3 bases, and the junction held 5 bases outside the gene matches. The CDR3 totals 15 residues. CDR1 is SGHNT and CDR2 is YENEEA in the germline V gene. This chain's CDR3 is CASSFQRELTDTQYF. CDR3 sequence (DNA): TGTGCCAGCAGCTTCCAGCGGGAGCTAACAGATACGCAGTATTTT. Full variable domain (missing parts from reference TRBV11-3 and TRBJ2-3): EAGVVQSPRYKIIEKKQPVAFWCNPISGHNTLYWYLQNLGQGPELLIRYENEEAVDDSQLPKDRFSAERLKGVDSTLKIQPAELGDSAVYLCASSFQRELTDTQYFGPGTRLTVL.